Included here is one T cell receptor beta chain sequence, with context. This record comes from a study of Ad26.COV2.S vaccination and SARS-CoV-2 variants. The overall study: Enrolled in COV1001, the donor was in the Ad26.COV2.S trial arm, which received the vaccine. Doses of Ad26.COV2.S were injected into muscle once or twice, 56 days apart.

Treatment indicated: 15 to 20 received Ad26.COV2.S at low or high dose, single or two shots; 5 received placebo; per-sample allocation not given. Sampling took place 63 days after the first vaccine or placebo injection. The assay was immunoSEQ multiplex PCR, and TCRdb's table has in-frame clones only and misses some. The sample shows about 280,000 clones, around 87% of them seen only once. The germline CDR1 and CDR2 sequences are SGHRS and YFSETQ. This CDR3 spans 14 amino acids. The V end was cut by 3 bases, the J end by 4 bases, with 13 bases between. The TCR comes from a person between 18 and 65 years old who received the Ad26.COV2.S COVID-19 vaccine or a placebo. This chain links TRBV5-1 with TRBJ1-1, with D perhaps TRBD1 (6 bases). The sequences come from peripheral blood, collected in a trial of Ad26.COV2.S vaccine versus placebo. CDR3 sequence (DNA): TGCGCCAGCAGCTCCCAACCGACAGGCACTGAAGCTTTCTTT. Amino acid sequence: CASSSQPTGTEAFF.